The 17 T cell receptor beta chains presented below share a single source sample, sequenced in a study of early T cells in non-severe SARS-CoV-2 infection. MiXCR, run by TCRdb on the 5' RACE reads, gives a single entry per CDR3 protein. The sample holds about 40,000 distinct CDR3 sequences; approximately 5.9% are singletons and the top ten take approximately 7.5%. The source material was whole blood, sampled at baseline. Source of these receptors: an adult who was a healthcare worker with PCR-confirmed SARS-CoV-2 infection or an uninfected control (not recorded which).

This clonotype has ten or more counts. The rearrangement links TRBV30 to TRBJ2-7; 8 bases map to TRBD2. After removal of 0 bases from V and 4 bases from J, the junction contained 5 bases not matched to a gene. Germline assignment: CDR1 GTSNPN and CDR2 SVGIG (reference sequence). This CDR3 has 14 amino acids. CDR3 nucleotide sequence: TGTGCCTGGAGTGTACTGGCGGGGGGATACGAGCAGTACTTC. It yields the protein CAWSVLAGGYEQYF.

This clonotype was seen ten or more times. The chain links TRBV10-2 to TRBJ2-3; 10 bases line up with TRBD2. Germline loops: CDR1 WSHSY, CDR2 SAAADI. The CDR3 runs to 15 residues. With 4 bases clipped from V and 6 bases from J, the junction kept 7 bases outside the gene matches. The CDR3 reads CASSVVAGGVDTQYF. The CDR3 region has the DNA TGCGCCAGCAGTGTGGTAGCGGGGGGAGTCGATACGCAGTATTTT.

This clonotype showed up just a few times. This rearrangement joins TRBV30 to TRBJ2-7; weak D call: TRBD1 (6 bases). Deletions cut 2 bases from V and 5 bases from J, with 10 bases between. The V gene's germline CDR1 is GTSNPN and CDR2 SVGIG (reference sequence). The CDR3 runs 12 residues. CDR3 loop: CAWSTQGDEQYF. The CDR3 coding sequence is TGTGCCTGGAGTACACAGGGCGACGAGCAGTACTTC. The full variable domain, in which reference TRBV30 and TRBJ2-7 provide the parts outside the CDR3, is SQTIHQWPATLVQPVGSPLSLECTVEGTSNPNLYWYRQAAGRGLQLLFYSVGIGQISSEVPQNLSASRPQDRQFILSSKKLLLSDSGFYLCAWSTQGDEQYFGPGTRLTVT.

Ten or more counts support this clonotype. As DNA, the CDR3 is TGTGCCAGCAGCGGCCGAGCGGGCCGCACAGATACGCAGTATTTT. This codes for CASSGRAGRTDTQYF. The V and J genes are TRBV3-1 and TRBJ2-3, with D possibly TRBD2 on 6 matching bases. The CDR3 is 15 residues long. Germline assignment: CDR1 LGHDT and CDR2 YNNKEL (reference sequence). V was shortened by 5 bases and J by 1 base, with 13 bases between the two germline ends.

The chain has TRBV27 and TRBJ1-1; D not certain. This CDR3 has 14 residues. Germline values: CDR1 MNHEY, CDR2 SMNVEV (reference sequence). Trimming pared 2 bases from V and 1 base from J, leaving 8 bases between. The CDR3 nucleotides read TGTGCCAGCAGTTTAGGACGGACGAACACTGAAGCTTTCTTT. This codes for CASSLGRTNTEAFF.

There are a few counts of this clonotype. The J gene is TRBJ2-4, the V gene TRBV2, with D maybe TRBD1 (6 bases). Germline CDR1 and CDR2: SNHLY and FYNNEI. The CDR3 contains 14 residues. Deletions cut 10 bases from V and 3 bases from J, with 16 bases between. The CDR3 sequence is CATSGDLVKNIQYF. The CDR3 coding sequence is TGTGCCACCTCAGGGGATCTCGTCAAAAACATTCAGTACTTC.

This clonotype occurred a few times. The gene calls are TRBV28 and TRBJ2-2; possible D gene TRBD2, 5 bases. V lost 6 bases and J lost 6, with 14 bases in between. The CDR3 sequence is 14 residues long. Germline CDR1 and CDR2: MDHEN and SYDVKM. The CDR3 loop reads CASSRTLGPGELFF. The CDR3 DNA reads TGTGCCAGCAGCCGGACTCTAGGCCCCGGGGAGCTGTTTTTT.

Worth noting for this clonotype: This may arise from a read error, as a much more abundant clone is one base away. The DNA for the CDR3 is TGTGCCAGCCGTTACTCGTCCTTGGGCAAAAACATTCAGTACTTC. Residues: CASRYSSLGKNIQYF. This chain connects TRBV6-2 or TRBV6-3 to TRBJ2-4; no firm D call. Germline loops: CDR1 MNHEY, CDR2 SVGEGT. This CDR3 has 15 amino acids.

This clonotype was recorded at least ten times. V gene TRBV11-2 combines with J gene TRBJ1-2; tentatively, D is TRBD1 (5 bases). Germline V gives CDR1 SGHAT, CDR2 FQNNGV. V was pared by 0 bases and J by 4 bases, with 12 bases between. This CDR3 contains 15 residues. CDR3 DNA sequence: TGTGCCAGCAGCTTAGACCCCAGGGTTGGCTATGGCTACACCTTC. This codes for CASSLDPRVGYGYTF.

This clonotype has only a few counts. The CDR3 coding sequence is TGTGCCAGCAGGGTACAGGTTACCTACGAGCAGTACTTC. Encoded protein: CASRVQVTYEQYF. V usage is TRBV6-2 or TRBV6-3 and J usage is TRBJ2-7; weak D call: TRBD1 (5 bases). The CDR3 runs to 13 residues. Looked up from germline, CDR1 is MNHEY and CDR2 is SVGEGT. V lost 6 bases to trimming and J lost 2 bases, with 11 bases between them.

This clonotype was seen only a few times. CDR3 amino acids: CASSDQGSPLHF. The CDR3, as DNA: TGTGCCAGCAGCGATCAGGGGTCACCCCTCCACTTT. The chain joins TRBV7-8 to TRBJ1-6, with D tentatively TRBD1 (6 bases). Germline CDR1 SGHVS, CDR2 FQNEAQ. The V and J ends lost 5 bases and 10 bases respectively, with 9 bases between them. CDR3 length: 12 amino acids.

This clonotype occurred many times. The chain combines TRBV10-2 with TRBJ2-1; D unresolved. Per the germline V gene, CDR1 is WSHSY and CDR2 is SAAADI. The CDR3 is made up of 12 amino acids. V dropped 3 bases and J dropped 4 bases, with 4 bases sitting between them. The CDR3 protein is CASSDRYNEQFF. CDR3 sequence (DNA): TGCGCCAGCAGTGACAGGTACAATGAGCAGTTCTTC.

This clonotype was counted at least ten times. The rearrangement uses TRBV9 and TRBJ2-3; D is unclear. Trimming removed 1 base from V and 6 bases from J, with 12 bases in between. Germline values: CDR1 SGDLS, CDR2 YYNGEE. This CDR3 spans 14 amino acids. In nucleotides, the CDR3 is TGTGCCAGCAGCGTATTGCCCTCCGAGGATACGCAGTATTTT. This translates into CASSVLPSEDTQYF.

This clonotype was found many times. The chain employs TRBV5-5 and TRBJ1-2; 11 nucleotides agree with TRBD1. This CDR3 has 17 residues. Germline V gene data show CDR1 as SGHKS and CDR2 as YYEKEE (reference sequence). Trimming cost V 2 bases and J 8 bases; bases outside gene matches: 14. The CDR3 loop reads CASSFYRTGGQANGYTF. DNA for the CDR3: TGTGCCAGCAGCTTCTATCGGACAGGGGGCCAGGCTAACGGCTACACCTTC.

The chain is built from TRBV10-3 and TRBJ2-7; D unresolved. V lost 6 bases to trimming and J lost 5 bases, with 14 bases between them. Germline CDR1 and CDR2: ENHRY and SYGVKD. This CDR3 is built from 13 residues. CDR3 region: CAIRPDLTNEQYF. The CDR3 DNA reads as TGTGCCATCAGGCCCGATCTTACGAACGAGCAGTACTTC.

This clonotype showed up many times. This rearrangement joins TRBV10-3 to TRBJ2-7, with a tentative D call TRBD1 (6 bases). Germline V gene sequence: CDR1 ENHRY, CDR2 SYGVKD. V was pared by 3 bases and J by 4 bases, with 19 bases between. This CDR3 is 16 amino acids long. CDR3: CAISDIPGTYYYEQYF. The CDR3 DNA is TGTGCCATCAGTGACATCCCCGGGACATATTATTACGAGCAGTACTTC.

This clonotype has ten or more counts. J is TRBJ2-7 and V is TRBV29-1; possible D gene TRBD1, 5 bases. Germline values: CDR1 SQVTM, CDR2 ANQGSEA. The V and J ends lost 6 bases and 0 bases respectively, with 9 bases between them. The CDR3 contains 12 residues. The CDR3 DNA sequence: TGCAGCGTGACGGACAACTCCTACGAGCAGTACTTC. It codes for CSVTDNSYEQYF.